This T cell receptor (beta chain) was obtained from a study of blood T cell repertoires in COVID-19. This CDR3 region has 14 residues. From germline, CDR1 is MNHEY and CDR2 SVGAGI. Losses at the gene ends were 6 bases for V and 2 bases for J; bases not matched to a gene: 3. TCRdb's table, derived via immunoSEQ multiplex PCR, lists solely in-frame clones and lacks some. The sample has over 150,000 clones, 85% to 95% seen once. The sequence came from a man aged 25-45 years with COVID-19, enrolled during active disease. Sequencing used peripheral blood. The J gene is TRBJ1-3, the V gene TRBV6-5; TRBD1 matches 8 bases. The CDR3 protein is CASSGQGTGNTIYF. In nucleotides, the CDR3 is TGTGCCAGCAGCGGACAGGGTACTGGAAACACCATATATTTT.